A single sample gave rise to the 7 T cell receptor beta chains below, sequenced in a study of metastatic and nonmetastatic thyroid tumors. Patients underwent thyroid surgery, and none had received any treatment before it. TCRdb redid the clone calls on the PCR reads using MiXCR. The sample records 2,500 to 3,000 clones, roughly 29% being singletons. The sample was tumor tissue. The receptors were gathered from a female donor with papillary thyroid cancer or a benign thyroid nodule (not recorded which). Some clones in this sample may be carry-over from other donors' samples.

The genes are TRBV7-9 and TRBJ1-1, with unresolved D. Trimming shortened V by 1 base and J by 0 bases, and 3 bases separated the two germline ends. Germline CDR1 is SEHNR and CDR2 is FQNEAQ (reference sequence). The CDR3 has 13 amino acids. Here the CDR3 reads CASSLVMNTEAFF. The CDR3 DNA reads TGTGCCAGCAGCTTAGTCATGAACACTGAAGCTTTCTTT. Full variable domain (remainder filled in from reference TRBV7-9 and TRBJ1-1): DTGVSQNPRHKITKRGQNVTFRCDPISEHNRLYWYRQTLGQGPEFLTYFQNEAQLEKSRLLSDRFSAERPKGSFSTLEIQRTEQGDSAMYLCASSLVMNTEAFFGQGTRLTVV.

This clone rates as medium-sized. A much larger clone is a single base away; this may be a read error. For the CDR3, the DNA is TGCACCAGCACTTGGACTAGCGCAGGTCAAGAGACCCAGTACTTC. This encodes CTSTWTSAGQETQYF. J is TRBJ2-5 and V is TRBV5-1; 9 bases align to TRBD2. Germline lookup yields CDR1 SGHRS and CDR2 YFSETQ. The CDR3 is 15 residues long.

Judged by abundance, this clone is large. V and J are TRBV7-3 and TRBJ2-1, with 8 bases lining up with TRBD2. Germline trimming cut 4 bases from V and 4 bases from J; bases unmatched to any gene: 6. CDR3 size: 15 residues. Germline CDR1 is SGHTA and CDR2 is FQGTGA. This CDR3 reads CASSWAGGRYNEQFF. The CDR3 bases are TGTGCCAGCAGCTGGGCTGGCGGGAGGTACAATGAGCAGTTCTTC.

V usage is TRBV9 and J usage is TRBJ2-1; 9 positions agree with TRBD1. Germline CDR1 SGDLS, CDR2 YYNGEE. With V trimmed by 2 bases and J by 4 bases, 7 bases remained unmatched. The CDR3 contains 16 residues. The CDR3 DNA reads as TGTGCCAGCAGCGTTGGGGAGGGACAGGGATACAATGAGCAGTTCTTC. Its protein product is CASSVGEGQGYNEQFF. Based on the CDR3 plus reference TRBV9 and TRBJ2-1, the full variable domain is DSGVTQTPKHLITATGQRVTLRCSPRSGDLSVYWYQQSLDQGLQFLIQYYNGEERAKGNILERFSAQQFPDLHSELNLSSLELGDSALYFCASSVGEGQGYNEQFFGPGTRLTVL.

At least ten counts were recorded for this clone. V gene TRBV28 combines with J gene TRBJ2-7; perhaps TRBD1 as D (5 bases). This CDR3 spans 14 amino acids. The V end was cut by 5 bases, the J end by 4 bases, with 15 bases between. Germline V CDR1 and CDR2: MDHEN, SYDVKM. The CDR3 loop reads CASSRSQVLYEQYF. CDR3 nucleotides: TGTGCCAGCAGTCGATCACAGGTATTGTACGAGCAGTACTTC.

V usage is TRBV7-2 and J usage is TRBJ2-1, with D hard to call. Germline values: CDR1 SGHTA, CDR2 FQGNSA. CDR3 size: 15 residues. Trimming removed 3 bases at V and 2 bases at J, with 11 bases between. The CDR3 bases are TGTGCCAGCAGCTTCGCTGGCCTAACCTACAATGAGCAGTTCTTC. This encodes CASSFAGLTYNEQFF. Complete variable domain (other parts from reference TRBV7-2 and TRBJ2-1): GAGVSQSPSNKVTEKGKDVELRCDPISGHTALYWYRQSLGQGLEFLIYFQGNSAPDKSGLPSDRFSAERTGGSVSTLTIQRTQQEDSAVYLCASSFAGLTYNEQFFGPGTRLTVL.

This clone has at least ten counts. Possible read error: a much larger clone is one base away. The chain recombines TRBV5-4 with TRBJ2-1; 10 bases fit TRBD2. Germline V CDR1 and CDR2: SGHNT, YYREEE (reference sequence). The CDR3 is 13 amino acids. The CDR3 nucleotides read TGTGCCAGCGGCTTTAGAGCGGGAGGGCCCCCGTTCTTC. It specifies CASGFRAGGPPFF.